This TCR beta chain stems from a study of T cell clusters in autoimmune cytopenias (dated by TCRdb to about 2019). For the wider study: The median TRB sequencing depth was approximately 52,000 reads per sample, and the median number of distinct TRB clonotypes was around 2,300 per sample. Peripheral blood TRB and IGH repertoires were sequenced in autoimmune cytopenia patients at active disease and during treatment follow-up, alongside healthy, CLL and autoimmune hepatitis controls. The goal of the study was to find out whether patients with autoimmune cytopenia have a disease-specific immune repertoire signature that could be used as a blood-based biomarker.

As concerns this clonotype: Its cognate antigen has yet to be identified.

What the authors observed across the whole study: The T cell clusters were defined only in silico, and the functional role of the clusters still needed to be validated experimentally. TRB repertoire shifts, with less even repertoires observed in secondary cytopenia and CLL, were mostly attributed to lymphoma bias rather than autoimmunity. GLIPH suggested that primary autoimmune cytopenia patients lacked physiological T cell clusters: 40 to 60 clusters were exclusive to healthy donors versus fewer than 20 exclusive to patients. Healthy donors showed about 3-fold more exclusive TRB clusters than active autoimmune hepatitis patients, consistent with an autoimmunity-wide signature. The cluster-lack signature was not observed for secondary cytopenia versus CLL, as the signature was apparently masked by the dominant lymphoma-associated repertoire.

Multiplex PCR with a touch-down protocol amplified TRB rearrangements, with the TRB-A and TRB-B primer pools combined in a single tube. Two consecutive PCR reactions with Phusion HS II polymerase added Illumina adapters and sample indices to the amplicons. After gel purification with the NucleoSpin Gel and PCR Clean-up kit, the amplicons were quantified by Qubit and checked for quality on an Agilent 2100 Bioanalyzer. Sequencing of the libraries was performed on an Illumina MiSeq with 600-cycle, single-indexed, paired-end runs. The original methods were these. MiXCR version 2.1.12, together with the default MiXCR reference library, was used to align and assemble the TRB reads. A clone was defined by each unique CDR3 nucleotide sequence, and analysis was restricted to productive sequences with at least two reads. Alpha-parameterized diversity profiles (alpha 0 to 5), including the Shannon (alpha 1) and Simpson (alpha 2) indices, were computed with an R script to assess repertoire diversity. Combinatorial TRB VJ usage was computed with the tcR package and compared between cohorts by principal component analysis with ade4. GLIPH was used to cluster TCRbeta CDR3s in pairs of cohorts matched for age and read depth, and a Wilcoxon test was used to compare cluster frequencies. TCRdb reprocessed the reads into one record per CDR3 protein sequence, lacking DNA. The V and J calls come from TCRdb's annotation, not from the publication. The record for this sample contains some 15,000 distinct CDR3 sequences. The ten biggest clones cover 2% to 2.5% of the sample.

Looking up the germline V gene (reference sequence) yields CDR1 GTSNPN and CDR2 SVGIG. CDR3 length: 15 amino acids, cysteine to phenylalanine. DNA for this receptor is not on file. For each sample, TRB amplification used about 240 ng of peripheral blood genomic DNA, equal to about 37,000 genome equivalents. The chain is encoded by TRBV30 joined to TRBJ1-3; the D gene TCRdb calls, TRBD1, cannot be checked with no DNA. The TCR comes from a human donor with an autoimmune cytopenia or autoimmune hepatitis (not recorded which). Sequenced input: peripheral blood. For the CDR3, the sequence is CAWTRDRLSGNTIYF.